The T cell receptor (beta chain) under discussion was sequenced for a study of cytomegalovirus exposure and HLA in healthy donors. Study-wide points: Most CMV-associated TCR beta chains appeared HLA-restricted in a later analysis. Association of a missense DCLRE1C variant with TCR beta V- and J-gene trimming was reported in a later analysis.

Points on this clone: Its cognate antigen is unknown.

The germline CDR1 and CDR2 sequences are LNHDA and SQIVND (reference sequence). The CDR3 sequence is 14 residues long. V shed 4 bases and J shed 5 bases, with 11 bases lying between them. This PCR relied on a set of 60 Vbeta primers and 13 Jbeta primers. Clones were sequenced by immunoSEQ multiplex PCR, and TCRdb holds only the in-frame ones, with some missing. Of about 140,000 clones detected, 78% appear once; the ten largest clones hold roughly 2.8%. V is TRBV19 and J is TRBJ1-4, with a tentative D call TRBD1 (5 bases). Sequencing was performed on PBMCs. The sequence came from a male donor in good health and CMV-seronegative. CDR3 in amino acids: CASSRGQWNEKLFF. CDR3 DNA: TGTGCCAGTAGTAGGGGCCAGTGGAATGAAAAACTGTTTTTT.